Following are 18 T cell receptor beta chains from one sample sequenced in a study of response to subunit inactivated influenza vaccine. TCRdb re-called the RT-PCR reads with MiXCR, one entry per CDR3 protein. The table lists over 450,000 distinct CDR3 sequences, 10% to 15% of them singletons. The specimen comprised PBMCs from blood, sampled more than 35 days after vaccination. These receptors all stem from a man between 45 and 60 years old who received an inactivated influenza vaccine.

In this sample, this clonotype turned up a few times. The rearrangement joins TRBV5-5 to TRBJ2-7, with 10 bases lining up with TRBD1. The CDR3 covers 16 residues. J was trimmed by 6 bases and V by 6 bases; bases with no gene match: 15. Germline lookup yields CDR1 SGHKS and CDR2 YYEKEE (reference sequence). CDR3 loop: CASTFPSRDRGFEQYF. For the CDR3, the DNA is TGTGCCAGCACCTTTCCAAGCCGGGACAGGGGCTTCGAGCAGTACTTC.

This clonotype was found a few times. V gene TRBV15 combines with J gene TRBJ2-3; a possible D gene is TRBD1 (6 bases). This CDR3 is built from 16 residues. Germline V lookup: CDR1 LNHNV, CDR2 YYDKDF (reference sequence). Trimming cost V 5 bases and J 4 bases, with 19 bases left between them. CDR3 bases: TGTGCCACCAGCTTCCGTTGGGGGCGGCGGTCAGATACGCAGTATTTT. It codes for CATSFRWGRRSDTQYF.

The chain joins TRBV4-2 to TRBJ1-4; D unresolved. The CDR3 is 15 residues long. The germline V and J ends were trimmed by 1 base and 5 bases, with 11 bases remaining between them. The germline CDR1 and CDR2 sequences are LGHNA and YNFKEQ. CDR3 sequence reads: CASSQVKGENEKLFF. In DNA form, the CDR3 reads TGTGCCAGCAGCCAAGTCAAGGGCGAAAATGAAAAACTGTTTTTT.

This clonotype was recorded at least ten times. The rearrangement links TRBV29-1 to TRBJ2-1, with 7 bases aligning to TRBD1. CDR1 and CDR2 (germline): SQVTM, ANQGSEA. Trimming took 8 bases from V and 9 from J; bases not matched to a gene: 7. The CDR3 has 11 amino acids. The CDR3 region has the DNA TGCAGCACCAGACAGGGAACTGAGCAGTTCTTC. Its protein is CSTRQGTEQFF.

This clonotype appeared a single time. V is TRBV4-2 and J is TRBJ2-2; 7 bases fit TRBD2. J was trimmed by 4 bases and V by 0 bases; bases with no gene match: 8. The germline V gene encodes CDR1 LGHNA and CDR2 YNFKEQ. The CDR3 contains 17 residues. Written as DNA, the CDR3 is TGTGCCAGCAGCCAAGATCTGTCTAGCGGCGTCACCGGGGAGCTGTTTTTT. This translates into CASSQDLSSGVTGELFF.

V is TRBV6-5 and J is TRBJ1-2; weak D call: TRBD1 (6 bases). The germline V and J ends were trimmed by 3 bases and 2 bases, with 10 bases remaining between them. This CDR3 comprises 14 residues. The germline gives CDR1 MNHEY, CDR2 SVGAGI. CDR3: CASSYIQGNYGYTF. The CDR3 DNA reads TGTGCCAGCAGTTATATCCAGGGGAACTATGGCTACACCTTC.

This clonotype was seen a handful of times. This chain uses TRBV4-3 with TRBJ2-7; D may be TRBD1 (6 bases). This CDR3 spans 15 amino acids. Between the trimmed V and J ends, which lost 3 bases and 2 bases, there was a span of 14 bases. Germline assignment: CDR1 LGHNA and CDR2 YSLEER. CDR3 in amino acids: CASSHGTITPYEQYF. The CDR3 DNA reads as TGCGCCAGCAGCCACGGGACAATAACCCCCTACGAGCAGTACTTC.

The V gene is TRBV20-1, the J gene TRBJ2-1, with D perhaps matching TRBD1 or TRBD2 (6 bases each). The V gene lost 6 bases and the J gene lost 9 bases, with 21 bases spanning the gap. The CDR3 has 14 residues. CDR1 is DFQATT, CDR2 SNEGSKA, per germline (reference sequence). In nucleotides, the CDR3 is TGCAGTGCCCACGGAGGGGGGTCGAGCCCTGAGCAGTTCTTC. This encodes CSAHGGGSSPEQFF.

The chain employs TRBV2 and TRBJ2-1, with 7 positions matching TRBD1. Trimming at V came to 7 bases and at J to 10 bases, leaving 19 bases not matched to a gene. Per the germline V gene, CDR1 is SNHLY and CDR2 is FYNNEI. The CDR3 extends over 16 amino acids. DNA of the CDR3: TGTGCCAGCAATTACCTGTCCCGGACAGGATCGGACGAGCAGTTCTTC. Translated: CASNYLSRTGSDEQFF.

The V gene is TRBV5-1, the J gene TRBJ2-6; the D gene is possibly TRBD2 (5 bases). The V and J ends lost 5 bases and 10 bases respectively, with 10 bases between them. Per germline, CDR1 SGHRS and CDR2 YFSETQ. This CDR3 is built from 12 residues. Here the CDR3 reads CASRKADNVLTF. CDR3 bases: TGCGCCAGCAGAAAAGCGGATAACGTCCTGACTTTC.

The rearrangement uses TRBV18 and TRBJ1-5; D gene uncertain. Germline CDR1 reads KGHSH; CDR2 reads LQKENI. Trimming took 2 bases from V and 7 from J, leaving 9 bases between them. The CDR3 has 13 residues. The CDR3 region is CASSPDGRQPQHF. CDR3 DNA: TGTGCCAGCTCACCAGACGGACGACAGCCCCAGCATTTT.

The chain is built from TRBV5-1 and TRBJ2-5, with 10 nucleotides matching TRBD1. Germline trimming cut 4 bases from V and 4 bases from J; bases unmatched to any gene: 7. The CDR3 totals 15 residues. The germline CDR1 and CDR2 sequences are SGHRS and YFSETQ. Here the CDR3 reads CASSAGTGVGETQYF. CDR3 DNA sequence: TGCGCCAGCAGCGCCGGGACAGGGGTCGGAGAGACCCAGTACTTC.

This CDR3 is CASSLTRGAYNEQFF. The CDR3 DNA sequence: TGCGCCAGCAGCTTGACCCGGGGAGCTTACAATGAGCAGTTCTTC. The V and J genes are TRBV5-1 and TRBJ2-1; D is possibly TRBD2 (5 bases). V was cut by 1 base and J by 4 bases, with 12 bases left in between. This CDR3 region has 15 residues. Germline-derived CDR1 and CDR2 are SGHRS and YFSETQ.

V usage is TRBV10-3 and J usage is TRBJ2-2; 9 nucleotides line up with TRBD1. V shed 11 bases and J 5 bases; nucleotides not matched to a gene: 3. The CDR3 length is 12 residues. Germline lookup yields CDR1 ENHRY and CDR2 SYGVKD. CDR3 sequence (DNA): TGTGCCGTGACAGGGGGTACCGGGGAGCTGTTTTTT. Amino acids: CAVTGGTGELFF.

The genes are TRBV28 and TRBJ2-7; possibly TRBD1 or TRBD2 for D (6 bases each). This CDR3 has 15 amino acids. The V gene lost 11 bases and the J gene lost 0 bases, with 20 bases spanning the gap. CDR1 MDHEN and CDR2 SYDVKM come from the germline V gene. In DNA form, the CDR3 reads TGTGCCTCCCACGGGGGCGGGGCCGACTCCTACGAGCAGTACTTC. Its translation is CASHGGGADSYEQYF.

This clonotype was detected only a few times. The chain uses TRBV7-2 and TRBJ2-5; D is unclear. The CDR3 runs 13 residues. Germline V lookup: CDR1 SGHTA, CDR2 FQGNSA. V dropped 5 bases and J dropped 5 bases, with 12 bases sitting between them. The CDR3 DNA reads TGTGCCAGCAGCCGTAGCAGTGACGAGACCCAGTACTTC. Translating gives CASSRSSDETQYF.

The chain combines TRBV11-2 with TRBJ2-3, with D tentatively TRBD1 (5 bases). In germline, CDR1 is SGHAT, CDR2 FQNNGV. This CDR3 region has 17 residues. Trimming pared 2 bases from V and 0 bases from J, leaving 15 bases between. The CDR3 DNA sequence: TGTGCCAGCAGCTTATGGGGTTTAGGGGTCAGCACAGATACGCAGTATTTT. Amino acid sequence: CASSLWGLGVSTDTQYF.

This clonotype has a handful of counts. CDR3 sequence: CAARELENSPLHF. CDR3 bases: TGTGCCGCCCGGGAGTTGGAAAATTCACCCCTCCACTTT. The chain uses TRBV28 and TRBJ1-6; D uncertain. The CDR3 has 13 amino acids. Germline loops: CDR1 MDHEN, CDR2 SYDVKM. V was cut by 11 bases and J by 7 bases, with 15 bases left in between.